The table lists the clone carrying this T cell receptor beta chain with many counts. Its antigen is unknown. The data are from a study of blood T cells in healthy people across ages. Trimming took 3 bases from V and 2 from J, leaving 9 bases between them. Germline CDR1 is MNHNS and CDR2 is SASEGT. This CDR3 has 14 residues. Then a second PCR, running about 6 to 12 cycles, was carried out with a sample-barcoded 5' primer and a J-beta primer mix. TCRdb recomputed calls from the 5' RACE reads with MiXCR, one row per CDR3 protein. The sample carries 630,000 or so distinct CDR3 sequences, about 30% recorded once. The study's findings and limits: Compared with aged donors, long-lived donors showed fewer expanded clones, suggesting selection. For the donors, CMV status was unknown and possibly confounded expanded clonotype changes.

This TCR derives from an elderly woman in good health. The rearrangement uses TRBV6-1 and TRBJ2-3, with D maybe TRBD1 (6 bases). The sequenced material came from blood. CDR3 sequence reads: CASSEWGPTDTQYF. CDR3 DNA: TGTGCCAGCAGTGAGTGGGGGCCCACAGATACGCAGTATTTT.